This is a list of T cell receptor beta chains from one sample in a study of T cell changes during pregnancy in multiple sclerosis. The method was immunoSEQ multiplex PCR; TCRdb's version includes in-frame clones alone and lacks a portion of them. Among around 73,000 clones, around 94% were seen once, and the ten largest hold 2.8%. This specimen was peripheral blood, taken in the third trimester of pregnancy. Source of these receptors: a female donor in good health, enrolled as a control in a pregnancy study. The CDR3 runs from the conserved cysteine through the conserved F or W. The order of the fields is J gene, D gene, clone size, V gene, CDR3 DNA, CDR3 protein. The D gene is left open where the match is weak. Rows give clone size only sometimes, using once, few, many, or a class for an expanded clone.

J gene: TRBJ1-6; D gene: NA; clone size: NA; V gene: TRBV14; CDR3 DNA: TGTGCCAGCAGCCCAGGACACATGGGTCCCAATTCACCCCTCCACTTT; CDR3 protein: CASSPGHMGPNSPLHF
J gene: TRBJ1-1; D gene: NA; clone size: few; V gene: TRBV29-1; CDR3 DNA: TGCAGCGTTGAAGGCCTATTGAACACTGAAGCTTTCTTT; CDR3 protein: CSVEGLLNTEAFF
J gene: TRBJ2-7; D gene: TRBD1; clone size: NA; V gene: TRBV6-9; CDR3 DNA: TGTGCCAGCAGTTATCCACGAGGGGACAGTGATTACGAGCAGTACTTC; CDR3 protein: CASSYPRGDSDYEQYF
J gene: TRBJ1-1; D gene: NA; clone size: NA; V gene: TRBV28; CDR3 DNA: TGTGCCAGCAGTTTCTACGCTGAAGCTTTCTTT; CDR3 protein: CASSFYAEAFF
J gene: TRBJ2-7; D gene: NA; clone size: NA; V gene: TRBV6-5; CDR3 DNA: TGTGCCAGCATGAAAGTACGGGGTTCCTACGAGCAGTACTTC; CDR3 protein: CASMKVRGSYEQYF
J gene: TRBJ2-3; D gene: NA; clone size: NA; V gene: TRBV2; CDR3 DNA: TGTGCCAGCAGTGAGGGCCGGACAGGCACAGATACGCAGTATTTT; CDR3 protein: CASSEGRTGTDTQYF
J gene: TRBJ2-1; D gene: NA; clone size: once; V gene: TRBV19; CDR3 DNA: TGTGCCACCCTGGACTTATCTTCCCCCTACAATGAGCAGTTCTTC; CDR3 protein: CATLDLSSPYNEQFF
J gene: TRBJ1-5; D gene: NA; clone size: NA; V gene: TRBV7-7; CDR3 DNA: TGTGCTAGCAGAGGGGATCAGCCCCAGCATTTT; CDR3 protein: CASRGDQPQHF
J gene: TRBJ2-3; D gene: TRBD1; clone size: NA; V gene: TRBV4-1; CDR3 DNA: TGCGCCAGCAGCCAAATCCCGGGACAGGGTTTGTACACAGATACGCAGTATTTT; CDR3 protein: CASSQIPGQGLYTDTQYF
J gene: TRBJ1-2; D gene: TRBD1; clone size: NA; V gene: TRBV28; CDR3 DNA: TGTGCCAGCAGTTTAAAGGACAGGAGGTATGGCTACACCTTC; CDR3 protein: CASSLKDRRYGYTF
J gene: TRBJ1-2; D gene: TRBD1; clone size: NA; V gene: TRBV7-9; CDR3 DNA: TGTGCCAGCAGCGCTACACAGGGGGTGAACTATGGCTACACCTTC; CDR3 protein: CASSATQGVNYGYTF
J gene: TRBJ2-2; D gene: NA; clone size: NA; V gene: TRBV7-8; CDR3 DNA: TGTGCCTCCTGGGCGGGGCCGAACACCGGGGAGCTGTTTTTT; CDR3 protein: CASWAGPNTGELFF
J gene: TRBJ1-5; D gene: TRBD1; clone size: NA; V gene: TRBV4-2; CDR3 DNA: TGTGCCAGCAGCCAGACAGGGAGCCATCAGCCCCAGCATTTT; CDR3 protein: CASSQTGSHQPQHF
J gene: TRBJ1-2; D gene: TRBD1; clone size: NA; V gene: TRBV11-2; CDR3 DNA: TGTGCCAGCAGCCGGACAGGGTGGGCCTATGGCTACACCTTC; CDR3 protein: CASSRTGWAYGYTF
J gene: TRBJ2-1; D gene: NA; clone size: NA; V gene: TRBV19; CDR3 DNA: TGTGCCAGTAGTCCGGGGGACTCGTACAATGAGCAGTTCTTC; CDR3 protein: CASSPGDSYNEQFF
J gene: TRBJ2-5; D gene: TRBD2; clone size: NA; V gene: TRBV15; CDR3 DNA: TGTGCCACCAGCTTTCGACTAGCGGGATTGGAGACCCAGTACTTC; CDR3 protein: CATSFRLAGLETQYF
J gene: TRBJ2-1; D gene: TRBD2; clone size: NA; V gene: TRBV6-5; CDR3 DNA: TGTGCCAGCAGTTACCGAACTAGCGGGGGGGCGCATCAGTTCTTC; CDR3 protein: CASSYRTSGGAHQFF
J gene: TRBJ1-2; D gene: TRBD1; clone size: NA; V gene: TRBV19; CDR3 DNA: TGTGCCAGCGACCCGGGACAGGGGGGTGGCTACACCTTC; CDR3 protein: CASDPGQGGGYTF
J gene: TRBJ2-1; D gene: TRBD2; clone size: NA; V gene: TRBV5-4; CDR3 DNA: TGTGCCAGCAGCTGGGTAGCGGGGGCCTCCTCAGAGGAGCAGTTCTTC; CDR3 protein: CASSWVAGASSEEQFF
J gene: TRBJ2-3; D gene: TRBD1; clone size: NA; V gene: TRBV2; CDR3 DNA: TGTGCCAGCAGTTGGAGACAGGGAAGCACAGATACGCAGTATTTT; CDR3 protein: CASSWRQGSTDTQYF
J gene: TRBJ2-7; D gene: TRBD2; clone size: once; V gene: TRBV30; CDR3 DNA: TGTGCCTGGGCACTTAGCGGGAGGGCTAGCGAGCAGTACTTC; CDR3 protein: CAWALSGRASEQYF
J gene: TRBJ2-7; D gene: TRBD1; clone size: NA; V gene: TRBV19; CDR3 DNA: TGTGCCAGTAGTATCGGACAGGGGGCGACCTACGAGCAGTACTTC; CDR3 protein: CASSIGQGATYEQYF